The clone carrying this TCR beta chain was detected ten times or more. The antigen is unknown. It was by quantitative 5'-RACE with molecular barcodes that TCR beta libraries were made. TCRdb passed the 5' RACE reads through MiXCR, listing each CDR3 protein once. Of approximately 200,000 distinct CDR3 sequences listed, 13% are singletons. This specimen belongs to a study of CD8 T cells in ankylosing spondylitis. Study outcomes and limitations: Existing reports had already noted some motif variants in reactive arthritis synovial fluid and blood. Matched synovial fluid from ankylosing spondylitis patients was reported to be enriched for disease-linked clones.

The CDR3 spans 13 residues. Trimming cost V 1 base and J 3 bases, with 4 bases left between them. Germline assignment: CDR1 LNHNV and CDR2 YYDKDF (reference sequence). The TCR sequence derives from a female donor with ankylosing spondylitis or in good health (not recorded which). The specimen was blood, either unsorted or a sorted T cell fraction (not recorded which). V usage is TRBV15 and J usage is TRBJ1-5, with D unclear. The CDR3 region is CATSRVPNQPQHF. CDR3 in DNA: TGTGCCACCAGCAGAGTCCCCAATCAGCCCCAGCATTTT.